Below, 16 T cell receptor beta chains from the same sample are listed, as sequenced in a study of blood T cell repertoires in COVID-19. Clones were read by immunoSEQ multiplex PCR, and TCRdb kept only the in-frame ones, dropping some. The sample lists around 360,000 clones, approximately 89% occurring once. The sequenced sample was peripheral blood. These receptors were taken from a woman in her twenties or thirties with COVID-19, enrolled during active disease.

J is TRBJ1-2 and V is TRBV24-1, with a weak D call TRBD1 (5 bases). Trimming pared 1 base from V and 6 bases from J, leaving 14 bases between. From germline, CDR1 is KGHDR and CDR2 SFDVKD. The CDR3 contains 15 residues. The CDR3 loop is CATSDFPQGTNGYTF. CDR3 bases: TGTGCCACCAGTGATTTTCCTCAGGGAACTAATGGCTACACCTTC.

The chain recombines TRBV2 with TRBJ1-1; no firm D call. The germline V gene has CDR1 SNHLY and CDR2 FYNNEI. V gave up 4 bases and J gave up 2 bases, with 8 bases separating them. The length of the CDR3 is 13 residues. The CDR3 DNA sequence: TGTGCCAGCAGTGGCGAGAGTAACACTGAAGCTTTCTTT. This gives the protein CASSGESNTEAFF.

This clone is a singleton in its sample. The chain combines TRBV4-1 with TRBJ2-1, with TRBD1 matching over 9 bases. From germline, CDR1 is MGHRA and CDR2 YSYEKL. This CDR3 spans 17 amino acids. J gave up 2 bases and V 7 bases, and 12 bases lay outside the gene matches. CDR3 in amino acids: CASTQGGGQGPYNEQFF. CDR3 nucleotides: TGCGCCAGCACCCAGGGAGGGGGACAGGGCCCCTACAATGAGCAGTTCTTC.

The V call is TRBV19, the J call TRBJ2-3; 10 bases are a match to TRBD1. CDR1 and CDR2 from the germline V gene are LNHDA and SQIVND (reference sequence). This CDR3 has 15 amino acids. Trimming took 5 bases from V and 0 from J; bases not matched to a gene: 2. The CDR3: CASSRDRGSTDTQYF. CDR3 nucleotides: TGTGCCAGTAGTCGGGACAGGGGTAGCACAGATACGCAGTATTTT.

The rearrangement links TRBV11-3 to TRBJ2-1, with 12 nucleotides matching TRBD2. Germline loops: CDR1 SGHNT, CDR2 YENEEA. The trim removed 3 bases at V and 2 bases at J, leaving 2 bases unmatched. The CDR3 has 16 amino acids. The CDR3 coding sequence is TGTGCCAGCAGCTTCCGGACTAGCGGGACCTACAATGAGCAGTTCTTC. Protein sequence: CASSFRTSGTYNEQFF.

This chain connects TRBV7-8 to TRBJ2-7; D remains ambiguous. The CDR3 has 16 amino acids. V was cut by 1 base and J by 0 bases, with 13 bases left in between. From germline, CDR1 is SGHVS and CDR2 FQNEAQ. CDR3 loop: CASSLVHAESSYEQYF. Written as DNA, the CDR3 is TGTGCCAGCAGCTTAGTCCACGCGGAGAGCTCCTACGAGCAGTACTTC. The variable domain in full, with the rest retrieved from reference TRBV7-8 and TRBJ2-7, is GAGVSQSPRYKVAKRGQDVALRCDPISGHVSLFWYQQALGQGPEFLTYFQNEAQLDKSGLPSDRFFAERPEGSVSTLKIQRTQQEDSAVYLCASSLVHAESSYEQYFGPGTRLTVT.

The chain combines TRBV4-1 with TRBJ1-2; 12 nucleotides line up with TRBD1. The junction had 5 bases not matched to a gene; V was cut back by 2 bases and J by 7 bases. Germline V gene lookup returns CDR1 MGHRA and CDR2 YSYEKL. This CDR3 has 15 residues. The CDR3 protein is CASSQPGQGALGYTF. The DNA for the CDR3 is TGCGCCAGCAGCCAACCGGGACAGGGGGCGCTTGGCTACACCTTC.

The chain couples TRBV27 to TRBJ2-1; 10 nucleotides line up with TRBD1. CDR1 is MNHEY and CDR2 is SMNVEV in the germline V gene (reference sequence). V lost 4 bases to trimming and J lost 5 bases; unmatched junction nucleotides: 5. The CDR3 length is 15 residues. The CDR3 sequence: CASSYSGTGDNEQFF. The CDR3 bases are TGTGCCAGCAGTTATTCCGGGACAGGGGACAATGAGCAGTTCTTC.

This clone was found once. The rearrangement links TRBV7-9 to TRBJ2-1, with 11 bases matching TRBD2. The CDR3 extends over 15 amino acids. Germline assignment: CDR1 SEHNR and CDR2 FQNEAQ (reference sequence). Trimming at V came to 4 bases and at J to 6 bases, leaving 5 bases not matched to a gene. CDR3 nucleotide sequence: TGTGCCAGCAGCTCCGGGACTAGCGGCATCAATGAGCAGTTCTTC. Translated, it gives CASSSGTSGINEQFF.

This chain uses TRBV5-5 with TRBJ1-2; no reliable D call. The CDR3 has 13 residues. The germline V gene has CDR1 SGHKS and CDR2 YYEKEE (reference sequence). V was clipped by 2 bases and J by 4 bases, with 9 bases between them. The CDR3 nucleotides read TGTGCCAGCAGCTTTGGGAGCAGCTATGGCTACACCTTC. Amino acid sequence: CASSFGSSYGYTF. The full variable domain, completed using reference TRBV5-5 and TRBJ1-2, is DAGVTQSPTHLIKTRGQQVTLRCSPISGHKSVSWYQQVLGQGPQFIFQYYEKEERGRGNFPDRFSARQFPNYSSELNVNALLLGDSALYLCASSFGSSYGYTFGSGTRLTVV.

The genes are TRBV5-1 and TRBJ1-1; the match to TRBD1 covers 7 bases. Trimming cost V 4 bases and J 0 bases; bases outside gene matches: 6. This CDR3 region has 15 residues. Germline lookup yields CDR1 SGHRS and CDR2 YFSETQ. The CDR3 DNA follows: TGCGCCAGCAGCGGAAACAGGGGTCTGAACACTGAAGCTTTCTTT. Its protein is CASSGNRGLNTEAFF.

This rearrangement joins TRBV28 to TRBJ2-7; possible D gene TRBD2, 6 bases. V was trimmed by 7 bases and J by 2 bases, leaving 12 bases between them. CDR1 and CDR2 (germline): MDHEN, SYDVKM. The CDR3 contains 13 residues. As DNA, the CDR3 is TGTGCCAGCACGGGAGTGGGAGCCTACGAGCAGTACTTC. As protein: CASTGVGAYEQYF.

The rearrangement uses TRBV11-2 and TRBJ2-1; the D is unclear. V was pared by 4 bases and J by 6 bases, with 16 bases between. This CDR3 contains 15 residues. In germline, CDR1 is SGHAT, CDR2 FQNNGV. The CDR3: CASSSPTIVVNEQFF. The CDR3, as DNA: TGTGCCAGCAGCTCCCCTACCATAGTAGTCAATGAGCAGTTCTTC.

The chain recombines TRBV9 with TRBJ2-3; TRBD1 matches at 7 bases. The length of the CDR3 is 17 residues. The V gene's germline CDR1 is SGDLS and CDR2 YYNGEE. J was trimmed by 7 bases and V by 0 bases; bases with no gene match: 14. CDR3: CASSVGFRDRDINTQYF. Here the CDR3 DNA reads TGTGCCAGCAGCGTAGGTTTTCGTGACAGGGATATAAATACGCAGTATTTT.

The J gene is TRBJ2-7, the V gene TRBV12-2; the DNA was not compared with TRBD1, the D call given in the table. TRBV12-2 is recorded as a pseudogene. The CDR3 is 15 residues long. The CDR3 here is CASRLLPGLSYEQYF. In DNA, the CDR3 is TGTGCAAGTCGCTTACTCCCAGGCCTCTCCTACGAGCAGTACTTC.

V gene TRBV14 combines with J gene TRBJ1-3; D is unresolved. The germline V gene has CDR1 SGHDN and CDR2 FVKESK. This CDR3 is 12 amino acids long. V was trimmed by 7 bases and J by 4 bases, leaving 8 bases between them. In DNA, the CDR3 is TGTGCCAGCACCTTTTCCGGAAACACCATATATTTT. Translated: CASTFSGNTIYF. The full variable domain, completed using reference TRBV14 and TRBJ1-3, is EAGVTQFPSHSVIEKGQTVTLRCDPISGHDNLYWYRRVMGKEIKFLLHFVKESKQDESGMPNNRFLAERTGGTYSTLKVQPAELEDSGVYFCASTFSGNTIYFGEGSWLTVV.